The 5 T cell receptor beta chains given below trace back to one sample, sequenced in a study of T cell changes during pregnancy in multiple sclerosis. Clones were read by immunoSEQ multiplex PCR, and TCRdb kept only the in-frame ones, dropping some. The sample lists about 73,000 clones; about 92% were seen once. Sequenced here: peripheral blood, sampled in the third trimester of pregnancy. The origin of the receptors is a female donor in good health, enrolled as a control in a pregnancy study.

CDR3 amino acids: CASRGLALNTGELFF. CDR3 bases: TGTGCCAGCAGGGGACTAGCGTTGAACACCGGGGAGCTGTTTTTT. The genes are TRBV27 and TRBJ2-2; the match to TRBD2 covers 10 bases. The germline V gene encodes CDR1 MNHEY and CDR2 SMNVEV (reference sequence). V shed 6 bases, J shed 1 base, and the junction held 2 bases outside the gene matches. This CDR3 comprises 15 residues.

The chain has TRBV5-6 and TRBJ2-7; 11 bases are shared with TRBD2. V dropped 4 bases and J dropped 5; count of bases not matched to a gene: 11. Germline V lookup: CDR1 SGHDT, CDR2 YYEEEE. This CDR3 region has 16 residues. In nucleotides, the CDR3 is TGTGCCAGCAGCCCATATAGACTAGCGGGGTTCCACGAGCAGTACTTC. Its protein product is CASSPYRLAGFHEQYF.

In this sample, this clone turned up a few times. V and J are TRBV15 and TRBJ2-7; 11 nucleotides align to TRBD1. V shed 4 bases and J 11 bases; nucleotides not matched to a gene: 7. CDR1 and CDR2 (germline): LNHNV, YYDKDF (reference sequence). The CDR3 runs 13 residues. For the CDR3, the DNA is TGTGCCACCAGCAACCGGGACAGGGGGGGGGAGTACTTC. Its translation is CATSNRDRGGEYF.

This clone has a handful of counts. The chain recombines TRBV6-1 with TRBJ1-6; D remains ambiguous. The CDR3 totals 15 residues. Germline loops: CDR1 MNHNS, CDR2 SASEGT. V was clipped by 0 bases and J by 6 bases, with 9 bases between them. The CDR3 DNA sequence: TGTGCCAGCAGTGAAGCGTCGGGTGGTAATTCACCCCTCCACTTT. It specifies CASSEASGGNSPLHF.

The genes are TRBV27 and TRBJ2-2; D is perhaps TRBD1 (6 bases). Germline V gene sequence: CDR1 MNHEY, CDR2 SMNVEV (reference sequence). V was cut by 4 bases and J by 8 bases, with 8 bases left in between. The CDR3 consists of 12 residues. CDR3 residues: CASSSRGGELFF. In DNA form, the CDR3 reads TGTGCCAGCAGTTCCAGGGGTGGGGAGCTGTTTTTT.